This entry concerns a single T cell receptor beta chain. Its specificity is not known. This entry is derived from a study of synovial regulatory T cells in juvenile arthritis. Overall study: A few patients were therapy-naive; five or six received methotrexate alone. Study findings and constraints: Inflammation-associated Treg cells in blood had less TCR diversity than the remaining blood Treg cells.

Donors were roughly 11 juvenile idiopathic arthritis patients with active disease, 3 polyarticular and 8 oligoarticular. Patients had median age roughly 12 years, range roughly 2.4-22.9. Profiled with immunoSEQ multiplex PCR; TCRdb holds only in-frame clones, not every one. The data show roughly 9,900 clones, and the top ten clones hold around 1.1%. Looked up from germline, CDR1 is SGDLS and CDR2 is YYNGEE. This CDR3 spans 15 amino acids. No coding sequence is recorded. This clonotype was sampled from a donor younger than 30 with juvenile idiopathic arthritis. The source material was Treg cells from blood. Sample subset: remaining (HLA-DR-negative) circulating blood Treg cells. V is TRBV9 and J is TRBJ2-7; TCRdb's D call of TRBD1 is untestable without DNA. The CDR3 region is CASSVVPGHFYEQYF.